Sequencing of this TCR beta chain was carried out in a study of cutaneous CD30+ T cell lymphoproliferative disorder and hepatitis E (dated by TCRdb to 2016 to 2019). Library creation used the immunoSEQ multiplex PCR assay. Imported from immuneACCESS, the table was reduced by TCRdb to in-frame sequences with V and J called. These copies leave out some clones; in studies compared against another copy, an unresolved V gene accounts for under half, and the cause of the remainder is not known. Recorded for this sample are about 7,700 clones; about three quarters of them occurred a single time. The ten biggest clones cover approximately 1.2% of the sample. Looking up the germline V gene (reference sequence) yields CDR1 SEHNR and CDR2 FQNEAQ. Germline trimming: 5 bases from V, 2 bases from J; junction bases outside gene matches: 8. Spanning cysteine to phenylalanine, the CDR3 consists of 15 amino acids. Only the CDR3 portion is preserved as DNA: 45 bases, with reading frame beginning at the first base.

This clone was picked up a small number of times. Its specific antigen is unknown. The record has no base qualities; no much larger clone is one base away. Sequenced: blood. Recombination joined TRBV7-9 with TRBJ1-2, and TRBD1 matches 7 of the central bases. This receptor was taken from a human donor with a cutaneous T cell lymphoproliferative disorder associated with hepatitis E virus. The DNA is TGTGCCAGCAGCCTAGGCCAACAGGGGAACTATGGCTACACCTTC. This encodes CASSLGQQGNYGYTF.